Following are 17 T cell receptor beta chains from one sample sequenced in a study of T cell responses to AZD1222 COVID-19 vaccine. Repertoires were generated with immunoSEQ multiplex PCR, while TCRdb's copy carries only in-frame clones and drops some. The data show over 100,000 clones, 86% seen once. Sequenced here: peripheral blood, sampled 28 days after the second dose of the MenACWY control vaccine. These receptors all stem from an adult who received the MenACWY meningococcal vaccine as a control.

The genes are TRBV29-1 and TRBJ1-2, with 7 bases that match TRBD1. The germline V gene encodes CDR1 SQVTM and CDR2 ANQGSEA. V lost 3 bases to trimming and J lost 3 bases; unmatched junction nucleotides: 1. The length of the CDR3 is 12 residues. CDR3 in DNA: TGCAGCGTTGAGGACAGGTACTATGGCTACACCTTC. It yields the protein CSVEDRYYGYTF.

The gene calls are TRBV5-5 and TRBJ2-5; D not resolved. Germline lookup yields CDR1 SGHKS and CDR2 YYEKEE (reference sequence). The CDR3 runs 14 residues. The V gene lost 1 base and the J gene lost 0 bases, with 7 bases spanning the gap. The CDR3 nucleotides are TGTGCCAGCAGCTTGATTCGGTACCAAGAGACCCAGTACTTC. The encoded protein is CASSLIRYQETQYF.

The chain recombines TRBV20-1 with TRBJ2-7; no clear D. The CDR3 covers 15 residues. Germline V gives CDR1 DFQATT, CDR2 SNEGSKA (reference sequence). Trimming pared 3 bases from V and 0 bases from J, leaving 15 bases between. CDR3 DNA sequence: TGCAGTGCTAGTTCGAGCGAAGTACTCTCCTACGAGCAGTACTTC. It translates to CSASSSEVLSYEQYF.

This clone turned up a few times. The CDR3 sequence: CSVSGSPSQRRYEQYF. CDR3 in DNA: TGCAGCGTTTCCGGGTCCCCCTCTCAACGGCGGTACGAGCAGTACTTC. The chain recombines TRBV29-1 with TRBJ2-7, with D hard to call. This CDR3 contains 16 residues. Germline lookup yields CDR1 SQVTM and CDR2 ANQGSEA. Trimming took off 5 bases at V and 4 bases at J, with 24 bases between the two ends.

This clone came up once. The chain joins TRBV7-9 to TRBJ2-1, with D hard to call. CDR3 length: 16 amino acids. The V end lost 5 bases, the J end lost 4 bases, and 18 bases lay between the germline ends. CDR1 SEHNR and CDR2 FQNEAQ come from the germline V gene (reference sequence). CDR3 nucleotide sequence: TGTGCCAGCAGCGCCGTGGGTCAACCGCCTTACAATGAGCAGTTCTTC. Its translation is CASSAVGQPPYNEQFF.

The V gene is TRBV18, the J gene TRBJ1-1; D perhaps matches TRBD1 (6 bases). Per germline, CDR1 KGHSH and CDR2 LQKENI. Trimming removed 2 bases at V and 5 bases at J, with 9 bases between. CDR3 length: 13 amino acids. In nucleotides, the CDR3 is TGTGCCAGCTCACCAACAGGGTTAACTGAAGCTTTCTTT. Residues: CASSPTGLTEAFF.

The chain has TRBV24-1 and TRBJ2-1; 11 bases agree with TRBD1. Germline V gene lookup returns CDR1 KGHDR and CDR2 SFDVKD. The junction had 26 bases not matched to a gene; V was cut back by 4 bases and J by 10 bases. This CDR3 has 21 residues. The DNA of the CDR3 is TGTGCCACCAGTGACTACCCCGGGACAGGGGGGCAAAGGGCCGGGGGATGGGAGCAGTTCTTC. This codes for CATSDYPGTGGQRAGGWEQFF.

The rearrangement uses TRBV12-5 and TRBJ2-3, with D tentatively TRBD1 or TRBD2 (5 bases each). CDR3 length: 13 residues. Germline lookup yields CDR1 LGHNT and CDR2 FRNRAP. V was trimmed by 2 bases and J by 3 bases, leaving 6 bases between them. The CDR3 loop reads CASGLWGTDTQYF. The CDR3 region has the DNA TGTGCTAGTGGTTTGTGGGGGACAGATACGCAGTATTTT.

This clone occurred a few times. CDR3 in amino acids: CSASRTSGPNTGELFF. The CDR3 DNA reads as TGCAGTGCTAGTCGGACTAGCGGGCCGAACACCGGGGAGCTGTTTTTT. J is TRBJ2-2 and V is TRBV20-1, with 11 bases matching TRBD2. CDR1 and CDR2 (germline): DFQATT, SNEGSKA (reference sequence). The CDR3 spans 16 residues. Trimming at V came to 3 bases and at J to 0 bases, leaving 3 bases not matched to a gene.

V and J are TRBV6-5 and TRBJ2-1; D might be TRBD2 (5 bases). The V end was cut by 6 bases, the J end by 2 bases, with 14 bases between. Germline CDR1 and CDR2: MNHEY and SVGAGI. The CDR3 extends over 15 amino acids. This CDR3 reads CASSPPSLAYNEQFF. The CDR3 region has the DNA TGTGCCAGCAGCCCGCCTAGCTTGGCCTACAATGAGCAGTTCTTC.

The CDR3 nucleotides are TGTGCCAGCAGCTGGGGACATAAGAGCTCTGGAAACACCATATATTTT. Amino acid sequence: CASSWGHKSSGNTIYF. The J gene is TRBJ1-3, the V gene TRBV5-5; tentative D call: TRBD1 (6 bases). Germline loops: CDR1 SGHKS, CDR2 YYEKEE (reference sequence). Trimming took off 3 bases at V and 0 bases at J, with 13 bases between the two ends. The CDR3 is 16 amino acids.

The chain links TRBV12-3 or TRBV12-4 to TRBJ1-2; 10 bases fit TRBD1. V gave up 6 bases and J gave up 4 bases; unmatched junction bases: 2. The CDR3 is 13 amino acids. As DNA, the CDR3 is TGTGCCAGCAGCCGGGACAGGGGCTATGGCTACACCTTC. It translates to CASSRDRGYGYTF.

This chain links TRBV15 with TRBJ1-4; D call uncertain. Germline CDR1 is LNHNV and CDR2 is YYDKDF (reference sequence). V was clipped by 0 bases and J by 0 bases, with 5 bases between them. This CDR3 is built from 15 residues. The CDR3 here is CATSREAATNEKLFF. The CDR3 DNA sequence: TGTGCCACCAGCAGAGAGGCAGCAACTAATGAAAAACTGTTTTTT. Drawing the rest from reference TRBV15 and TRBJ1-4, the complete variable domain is DAMVIQNPRYQVTQFGKPVTLSCSQTLNHNVMYWYQQKSSQAPKLLFHYYDKDFNNEADTPDNFQSRRPNTSFCFLDIRSPGLGDTAMYLCATSREAATNEKLFFGSGTQLSVL.

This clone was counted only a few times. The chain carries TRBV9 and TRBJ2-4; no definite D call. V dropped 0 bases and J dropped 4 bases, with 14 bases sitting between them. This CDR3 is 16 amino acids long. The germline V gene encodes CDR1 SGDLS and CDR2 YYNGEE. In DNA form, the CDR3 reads TGTGCCAGCAGCGTAGAGGCCCAAATGGGGAAAAACATTCAGTACTTC. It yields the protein CASSVEAQMGKNIQYF.

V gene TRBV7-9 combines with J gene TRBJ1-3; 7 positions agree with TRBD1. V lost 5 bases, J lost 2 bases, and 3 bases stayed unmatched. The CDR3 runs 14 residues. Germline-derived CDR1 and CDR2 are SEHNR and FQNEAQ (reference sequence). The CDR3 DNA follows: TGTGCCAGCAGCCCCGACAGGGCTGGAAACACCATATATTTT. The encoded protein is CASSPDRAGNTIYF.

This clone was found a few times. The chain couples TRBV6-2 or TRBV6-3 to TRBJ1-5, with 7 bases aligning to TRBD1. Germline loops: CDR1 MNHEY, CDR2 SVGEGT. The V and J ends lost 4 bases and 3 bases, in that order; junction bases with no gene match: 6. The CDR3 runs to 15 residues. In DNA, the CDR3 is TGTGCCAGCAGTTGGGGACAGTTAATCAATCAGCCCCAGCATTTT. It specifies CASSWGQLINQPQHF.

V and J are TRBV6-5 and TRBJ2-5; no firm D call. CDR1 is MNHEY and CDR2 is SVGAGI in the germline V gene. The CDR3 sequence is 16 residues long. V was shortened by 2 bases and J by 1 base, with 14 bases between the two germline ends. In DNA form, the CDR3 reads TGTGCCAGCAGTTACACCTACTCGGGTTTCCAAGAGACCCAGTACTTC. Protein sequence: CASSYTYSGFQETQYF.